This TCR beta chain came from a study of cytomegalovirus exposure and HLA in healthy donors. Study-wide points: Most CMV-associated TCR beta chains appeared HLA-restricted in a later analysis. Reports credit the classifier with highly specific, highly sensitive diagnosis of cytomegalovirus status. Several of the most significant clusters appeared, in a later analysis, to be linked to common viral pathogens.

CDR3 size: 15 residues. Germline values: CDR1 LNHDA, CDR2 SQIVND (reference sequence). The germline V and J ends were trimmed by 7 bases and 0 bases, with 16 bases remaining between them. Primers included in the PCR were 60 Vbeta and 13 Jbeta primers. Clones were sequenced by immunoSEQ multiplex PCR, and TCRdb holds only the in-frame ones, with some missing. The sample shows fewer than 120,000 clones, more than 65% of them seen only once. Comments on this clone: The antigen is unknown.

Sequenced sample: PBMCs. The TCR comes from a man aged 25-40 years in good health and CMV-seropositive. J is TRBJ2-7 and V is TRBV19; D perhaps matches TRBD1 (6 bases). CDR3 DNA: TGTGCCAGTAAGGGGCCCCCGGACAGCTCCTACGAGCAGTACTTC. Translated, it gives CASKGPPDSSYEQYF.